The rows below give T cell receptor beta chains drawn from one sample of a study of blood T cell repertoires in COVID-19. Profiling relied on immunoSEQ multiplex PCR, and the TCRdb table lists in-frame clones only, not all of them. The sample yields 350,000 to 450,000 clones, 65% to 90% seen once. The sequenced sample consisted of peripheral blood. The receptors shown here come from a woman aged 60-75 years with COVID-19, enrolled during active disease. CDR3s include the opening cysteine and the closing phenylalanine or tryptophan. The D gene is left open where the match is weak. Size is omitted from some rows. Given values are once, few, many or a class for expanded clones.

TGTGCCAGCAGCGTAGGACAGGGTATTGGTAATGAAAAACTGTTTTTT	CASSVGQGIGNEKLFF	TRBD1	TRBV9	TRBJ1-4	NA
TGTGCCAGCAGTTACTCTGGCTGGGGAGTTGATGGCTACACCTTC	CASSYSGWGVDGYTF	NA	TRBV6-5	TRBJ1-2	NA
TGTGCCAGCAGCTTGGCCGGCGGGGCCCCAGAGACCCAGTACTTC	CASSLAGGAPETQYF	NA	TRBV5-8	TRBJ2-5	once
TGTGCCAGCAGTTACTCTAAGAACACCGGGGAGCTGTTTTTT	CASSYSKNTGELFF	NA	TRBV6-5	TRBJ2-2	NA
TGTGCCAGCAGTGAGCCGGGTCGGGGGGCAGATACGCAGTATTTT	CASSEPGRGADTQYF	TRBD2	TRBV25-1	TRBJ2-3	NA
TGTGCCAGCAGTCTTGGGTTCGGGGGCGAGCAGTACTTC	CASSLGFGGEQYF	NA	TRBV7-3	TRBJ2-7	NA
TGTGCCAGCAGTTACATCCGAGGCACTGAAGCTTTCTTT	CASSYIRGTEAFF	NA	TRBV6-2/TRBV6-3	TRBJ1-1	many
TGTGCCAGTACCCCGGAGAGTCTACGAAATCAGCCCCAGCATTTT	CASTPESLRNQPQHF	NA	TRBV19	TRBJ1-5	NA
TGCGCCAGCAGCCCAGGGGGGGGACAGGGGAACACCGGGGAGCTGTTTTTT	CASSPGGGQGNTGELFF	TRBD1	TRBV4-3	TRBJ2-2	NA
TGTGCCAGCACGGGACAGGGGTACGGTAACTATGGCTACACCTTC	CASTGQGYGNYGYTF	TRBD1	TRBV2	TRBJ1-2	NA
TGTGCCAGCAGCCAAGATATGGGAGTCGGCTACACCTTC	CASSQDMGVGYTF	NA	TRBV3-1/TRBV3-2	TRBJ1-2	NA
TGTGCCACCGCGAGGGGACAGTATAATTCACCCCTCCACTTT	CATARGQYNSPLHF	TRBD1	TRBV27	TRBJ1-6	NA
TGTGCCAGCAGCTCCGACTCCCGGGAGCAGTTCTTC	CASSSDSREQFF	NA	TRBV7-3	TRBJ2-1	NA
TGTGCCAGCAGTTACTACGCGGGACAGCAAGAGACCCAGTACTTC	CASSYYAGQQETQYF	NA	TRBV6-5	TRBJ2-5	once
TGTGCCTGGAGTTCAGGGTATGGCGAAAAACTGTTTTTT	CAWSSGYGEKLFF	NA	TRBV30	TRBJ1-4	NA
TGTGCCAGCAGACCCGGGACAGGGGGTGGCTACACCTTC	CASRPGTGGGYTF	TRBD1	TRBV6-5	TRBJ1-2	NA
TGTGCCAGCAGTTTCACTAGCGGGGGGGCAGATACGCAGTATTTT	CASSFTSGGADTQYF	TRBD2	TRBV28	TRBJ2-3	NA
TGTGCCAGCAGGGGGGTAGCGGATAGAACCTACAATGAGCAGTTCTTC	CASRGVADRTYNEQFF	NA	TRBV2	TRBJ2-1	NA
TGTGCCAGCAGTTCACAGGGTGTTGGCAACACTGAAGCTTTCTTT	CASSSQGVGNTEAFF	NA	TRBV6-2/TRBV6-3	TRBJ1-1	NA
TGTGCCAGCAGTGAGCCGGGGGGCCCCGGGGAGCTGTTTTTT	CASSEPGGPGELFF	NA	TRBV6-1	TRBJ2-2	NA
TGTGCCAGTACCCAAAATGTCCGGGGGAACACCATATATTTT	CASTQNVRGNTIYF	NA	TRBV19	TRBJ1-3	NA
TGTGCCAGCAGCCAAGAAGCCCCAGGGGGTACAGATACGCAGTATTTT	CASSQEAPGGTDTQYF	TRBD1	TRBV4-2	TRBJ2-3	NA